The clone carrying this TCR beta chain was counted at least ten times. As for time point: newly diagnosed GD, antithyroid drugs for less than 3 months. Extracted RNA from PBMCs served as the source of the TCR library. Graves' disease diagnoses followed American Thyroid Association guidelines. CDR3-region Arm-PCR and iRepertoire HTBI primers produced the TCR beta libraries. TCRdb processed the multiplex PCR reads anew with MiXCR; each CDR3 protein has one entry. There are some 320,000 distinct CDR3 sequences in the sample; 15% to 20% occur only once, and less than 40% lies in the top ten. The data stem from a study of regulatory T cells in long-lasting Graves disease. The overall study: The study enrolled newly diagnosed Graves' patients on antithyroid drugs under 3 months.

This sample comprised peripheral blood mononuclear cells (PBMCs), obtained at new diagnosis, from a patient treated with antithyroid drugs. This clonotype was sampled from a female donor with Graves disease.

In DNA form, the CDR3 reads TGTGCCAGCACCTCGGCCCCCCAGATCTATGGCTACACCTTC. Translation gives CASTSAPQIYGYTF. The chain has TRBV28 and TRBJ1-2; D gene ambiguous. Trimming removed 7 bases from V and 4 bases from J, with 16 bases in between. Germline CDR1 and CDR2: MDHEN and SYDVKM. The CDR3 loop spans 14 amino acids.